A single sample is the source of the 13 T cell receptor beta chains below, sequenced in a study of T-cell reconstitution after alpha-beta-depleted transplantation in children. During its preparation, the TCRbeta library received unique molecular identifiers. MiXCR, run by TCRdb on the PCR reads, gives a single entry per CDR3 protein. Among about 250,000 distinct CDR3 sequences, 20% to 30% were seen once, and the ten largest hold about 5%. The specimen was PBMCs, mostly from graft donor cells, collected 360 days after TCRalphabeta/CD19-depleted stem cell transplant. These receptors were collected from a female patient aged 2-15 years who had a stem cell transplant for congenital amegakaryocytic thrombocytopenia, so the T cells may come from the graft donor.

There are a few counts of this clonotype. The V gene is TRBV14, the J gene TRBJ2-1; TRBD2 aligns across 7 bases. From germline, CDR1 is SGHDN and CDR2 FVKESK. The CDR3 sequence is 13 residues long. The J segment lost 9 bases and the V segment lost 1 base, leaving 3 bases of the junction unmatched. CDR3 nucleotides: TGTGCCAGCAGCCAAGTTACTAGCGTTGAGCAGTTCTTC. Amino acid sequence: CASSQVTSVEQFF. Based on the CDR3 plus reference TRBV14 and TRBJ2-1, the full variable domain is EAGVTQFPSHSVIEKGQTVTLRCDPISGHDNLYWYRRVMGKEIKFLLHFVKESKQDESGMPNNRFLAERTGGTYSTLKVQPAELEDSGVYFCASSQVTSVEQFFGPGTRLTVL.

This clonotype was observed a handful of times. The chain joins TRBV10-3 to TRBJ1-1, with D possibly matching TRBD1 (6 bases). V was clipped by 1 base and J by 6 bases, with 15 bases between them. CDR1 is ENHRY, CDR2 SYGVKD, per germline. The length of the CDR3 is 15 residues. The CDR3 loop is CAISEFGGAGAEAFF. The DNA for the CDR3 is TGTGCCATCAGTGAGTTTGGGGGGGCAGGGGCTGAAGCTTTCTTT.

This clonotype has a handful of counts. V is TRBV4-1 and J is TRBJ2-1; D is perhaps TRBD2 (6 bases). V shed 5 bases and J shed 5 bases, with 16 bases lying between them. The CDR3 is 15 amino acids. CDR1 and CDR2 (germline): MGHRA, YSYEKL. The CDR3, as DNA: TGCGCCAGCAGCTTTATAGGGCGGGGTAACAATGAGCAGTTCTTC. Residues: CASSFIGRGNNEQFF.

This clonotype has only a few counts. This sequence joins TRBV24-1 and TRBJ2-3; D remains ambiguous. V lost 6 bases and J lost 5, with 14 bases in between. This CDR3 contains 14 residues. The germline gives CDR1 KGHDR, CDR2 SFDVKD. DNA for the CDR3: TGTGCCACCAGTACTTGGGGAAAGGTAGATACGCAGTATTTT. It codes for CATSTWGKVDTQYF.

J is TRBJ2-1 and V is TRBV20-1; D is ambiguous. The CDR3 totals 11 residues. Germline V gene sequence: CDR1 DFQATT, CDR2 SNEGSKA (reference sequence). The V and J ends lost 5 bases and 9 bases respectively, with 11 bases between them. The CDR3, as DNA: TGCAGTGCTGCCCGAGATCGTGAGCAGTTCTTC. It yields the protein CSAARDREQFF.

The chain employs TRBV27 and TRBJ2-2, with TRBD1 as a possible D gene (6 bases). The V end lost 3 bases, the J end lost 1 base, and 9 bases lay between the germline ends. Germline values: CDR1 MNHEY, CDR2 SMNVEV (reference sequence). The CDR3 is made up of 15 amino acids. CDR3 nucleotides: TGTGCCAGCAGTTTGAGGGGGTGGAACACCGGGGAGCTGTTTTTT. Its translation: CASSLRGWNTGELFF.

This clonotype was counted between two and nine times. The V gene is TRBV5-1, the J gene TRBJ2-1; D not certain. With 2 bases removed from V and 4 bases from J, the gap between germline ends came to 10 bases. In germline, CDR1 is SGHRS, CDR2 YFSETQ. This CDR3 spans 14 amino acids. CDR3 in amino acids: CASSFQGFYNEQFF. DNA for the CDR3: TGCGCCAGCAGCTTCCAAGGGTTTTACAATGAGCAGTTCTTC.

The chain combines TRBV24-1 with TRBJ2-3; a weak D match, TRBD2 (6 bases). Germline loops: CDR1 KGHDR, CDR2 SFDVKD. V shed 5 bases and J shed 4 bases, with 15 bases lying between them. The CDR3 contains 15 residues. The CDR3 region has the DNA TGTGCCACCAGTGTTGGCGGGACGGGACCAGATACGCAGTATTTT. Its translation is CATSVGGTGPDTQYF.

The chain employs TRBV11-2 and TRBJ2-5, with a tentative D call TRBD2 (5 bases). The germline V gene encodes CDR1 SGHAT and CDR2 FQNNGV. CDR3 length equals 13 residues. Trimming removed 5 bases at V and 5 bases at J, with 12 bases between. CDR3 sequence: CASSPLLEETQYF. The CDR3 DNA reads TGTGCCAGCAGCCCATTACTAGAGGAGACCCAGTACTTC.

CDR3: CSVVINAGTSGRGLDTQYF. The CDR3 DNA sequence: TGCAGCGTTGTGATAAACGCTGGGACTAGCGGGAGAGGTTTGGATACGCAGTATTTT. This rearrangement joins TRBV29-1 to TRBJ2-3, with 14 positions matching TRBD2. The length of the CDR3 is 19 residues. Losses at the gene ends were 4 bases for V and 6 bases for J; bases not matched to a gene: 18. Per the germline V gene, CDR1 is SQVTM and CDR2 is ANQGSEA.

The V and J genes are TRBV6-2 or TRBV6-3 and TRBJ2-1; the match to TRBD2 covers 7 bases. The CDR3 has 16 residues. V lost 0 bases and J lost 8; bases outside the gene matches: 10. Germline V gives CDR1 MNHEY, CDR2 SVGEGT. The DNA of the CDR3 is TGTGCCAGCAGTTACTCCCCCGGGACGGGAGGTGATGAGCAGTTCTTC. As protein: CASSYSPGTGGDEQFF.

The CDR3 protein is CASSYPGYEQYF. For the CDR3, the DNA is TGTGCCAGCAGTTACCCGGGGTACGAGCAGTACTTC. The chain is built from TRBV6-2 or TRBV6-3 and TRBJ2-7; a weak D match, TRBD2 (5 bases). Germline CDR1 reads MNHEY; CDR2 reads SVGEGT. The CDR3 runs 12 residues. V was clipped by 2 bases and J by 4 bases, with 6 bases between them.

This clonotype was detected a few times. V is TRBV9 and J is TRBJ1-4; TRBD1 aligns across 8 bases. The CDR3 has 13 amino acids. V shed 5 bases, J shed 4 bases, and the junction held 1 base outside the gene matches. Germline V gives CDR1 SGDLS, CDR2 YYNGEE. CDR3: CASSTGGNEKLFF. The CDR3 nucleotides read TGTGCCAGCAGTACAGGGGGTAATGAAAAACTGTTTTTT.